This TCR beta chain comes out of a study of shared clonotypes between healthy human individuals (dated by TCRdb to about 2020). Background on the whole study: Three men and two women, aged 18 to 49 years, made up the cohort. For each donor, three plates each were used for CD4 naive and CD4 memory, two plates were used for CD8 naive, and one plate was used for CD8 memory. Libraries were prepared and TCR repertoires were sequenced by different laboratories using diverse techniques, in order to increase sequencing depth and limit assay-specific biases. To estimate repertoire size and how much clonotypes are shared between individuals, the study performed deep sequencing of blood TCR repertoires from a handful of healthy adults. Leukapheresis yielded between about 0.85 and 9.5 billion PBMCs per donor.

TCR CDR3 regions were amplified from genomic DNA by multiplex PCR using the deep immunoSEQ assay. For each cell subset, the extracted genomic DNA was distributed evenly across all wells of several immunoSEQ 96-well plates, and each plate served as one replicate. Each replicate PCR for sorted subsets received roughly 0.2 ug genomic DNA, equal to about 30,000 T cell genomes. Purified libraries were measured with a Qubit 3.0 fluorometer, size-checked on a Bioanalyzer 2100, and measured again with the KAPA Library Quantification kit. A separate single-read 150-cycle Illumina NextSeq 550 flow cell was used to sequence each immunoSEQ 96-well plate. In the authors' own workflow: Because the immunoSEQ output included only junctional sequences and no quality scores, the filtering could not be the same as the filtering used for full-length reads. To assign V/J genes and CDR3, sequences were annotated against IMGT germline references using PyIR, a Python wrapper for IgBLAST v1.9. Reads were filtered out if the reads had weak V/J assignments (E-value above 1e-6), no CDR3, stop codons, out-of-frame junctions, or ambiguous translated residues. V3J clonotypes were defined by identical inferred V gene, J gene, and CDR3 amino acid sequence. To compute the percentage overlap between repertoires, the number of shared unique clonotypes was divided by the size of the smaller repertoire. Repertoire richness was assessed with RTK rarefaction, the Chao1 estimator, and Recon v2.1 estimates of unobserved clonotypes. Generation probabilities for all TCRbeta clonotypes obtained by the gDNA method from several donors were computed using OLGA. TCRdb retrieved this table from immuneACCESS and kept in-frame rearrangements only. Not all clones are present; in checked studies, unresolved V genes account for under half, and no reason is known for the remainder. That table is the source of V, J and clone size, and D and trimming were worked out from the DNA. For this sample there are over 1.4 million clones; roughly 95% appear just once. Together, the top ten hold approximately 1.1% of the sample.

V and J lose 2 bases and 0 bases, and a span of 11 bases separates them. From the cysteine through the phenylalanine, the CDR3 covers 16 amino acids. Just the 48-base CDR3 DNA is kept, in frame starting at base 1. Looking up the germline V gene yields CDR1 KGHSH and CDR2 LQKENI. This clone was recorded only once. It has no known antigen specificity. No much larger clone is present one base from it, and per-base qualities are unavailable. Donors were healthy HIV-negative adults with no recently reported acute infections or vaccinations. Only Caucasian adults living in Nashville, Tennessee, USA were represented among the donors. Magnetic negative selection was used to enrich CD4+ T cells, after which naive cells were positively selected on CD45RA and the negative fraction became the memory subset. Blood was obtained by leukapheresis, after which PBMCs were separated by Ficoll-Histopaque density gradient centrifugation and cryopreserved in liquid nitrogen vapor phase. Analytical flow cytometry was used to check the purity and quantity of each magnetically sorted T cell population. From each sorted fraction, genomic DNA was isolated and quantified by UV absorbance on a Nanodrop 2000c.

General conclusions and limits of the study: Higher generation probabilities were observed for clonotypes shared by all four sorted-subset donors than for non-shared clonotypes. Incomplete sequencing was indicated by rarefaction of sorted-subset datasets, despite the large sequencing depth. The genetic and exposure-history diversity represented was limited by the small number of donors. Sampling was restricted to blood, and TCR repertoires in tissues likely differ from the TCR repertoires found in blood. Pairwise subsampling indicated that sequencing depth was expected to affect the degree of clonotype sharing among donors. Estimated clonotype richness was generally larger for naive than for memory subsets. Across a few donors, about 4.5% of naive CD4, over 3% of naive CD8, 2.3% of memory CD4, and roughly 0.4% of memory CD8 clonotypes were shared.

The sequence was collected from a young man in good health. The rearranged segments are TRBV18 and TRBJ1-3, with no confidently assigned D gene. Sequencing was carried out using naive CD4+ T cells sorted from blood. In light of the paper, this sample's cell subset or site label describes: CD45RA+ positively selected. The nucleotide sequence is TGTGCCAGCTCACCAAAGGGCACGGCCTCTGGAAACACCATATATTTT. Its amino acids are CASSPKGTASGNTIYF.